The 2 T cell receptor beta chains in this list originate from one sample, sequenced in a study of T cells in Graves' hyperthyroidism and ophthalmopathy. Researchers took RNA transcripts and amplified the TCR beta CDR3 regions from them. The HTBI primer set served for first-round RT-PCR of the TCR CDR3. TCRdb re-analysed the multiplex PCR reads in MiXCR, keeping a single row per CDR3 protein. The sample records about 600,000 distinct CDR3 sequences, approximately 15% being singletons. Material for sequencing was blood. The receptors were gathered from a woman aged 40 to 49 with Graves' ophthalmopathy.

This chain links TRBV12-3 or TRBV12-4 with TRBJ1-1; tentatively, D is TRBD1 (6 bases). The CDR3 loop spans 13 amino acids. Trimming shortened V by 3 bases and J by 7 bases, and 12 bases separated the two germline ends. CDR3 region: CASSLTGRSEAFF. CDR3 DNA: TGTGCCAGCAGTTTGACAGGTCGGAGTGAAGCTTTCTTT.

This clonotype was found many times. The chain couples TRBV5-5 to TRBJ2-6; tentatively, D is TRBD1 (5 bases). Per the germline V gene, CDR1 is SGHKS and CDR2 is YYEKEE (reference sequence). Trimming pared 0 bases from V and 2 bases from J, leaving 15 bases between. The CDR3 runs to 18 residues. The CDR3 bases are TGTGCCAGCAGCTTGGCAACAGGAACCACAACTGGGGCCAACGTCCTGACTTTC. Its translation is CASSLATGTTTGANVLTF.